This TCR beta chain was identified during a study of blood T cell repertoires in COVID-19. As for the study in general: Donors in the United States, Italy and Spain gave samples during acute or convalescent COVID-19. Sources were T cells, B-cell-depleted T cells, or PBMCs; the material itself was cDNA or gDNA.

CDR3 length: 13 amino acids. Trimming took off 6 bases at V and 4 bases at J, with 9 bases between the two ends. Germline CDR1 reads LGHDT; CDR2 reads YNNKEL (reference sequence). Enrollment of patients from Seattle took place during active infection, with longitudinal follow-up. Data came from immunoSEQ multiplex PCR; TCRdb stores just in-frame clones and leaves some out. This sample has tens of thousands of clones, with about 85% found just once. The chain is built from TRBV3-1 (or the pseudogene TRBV3-2) and TRBJ2-2, with D unresolved. The TCR originated in a man between 65 and 85 years old with COVID-19, enrolled during active disease. The sequencing sample was made of peripheral blood. The CDR3 protein is CASRPSRTGELFF. CDR3 DNA sequence: TGTGCCAGCAGACCCAGTCGCACCGGGGAGCTGTTTTTT.